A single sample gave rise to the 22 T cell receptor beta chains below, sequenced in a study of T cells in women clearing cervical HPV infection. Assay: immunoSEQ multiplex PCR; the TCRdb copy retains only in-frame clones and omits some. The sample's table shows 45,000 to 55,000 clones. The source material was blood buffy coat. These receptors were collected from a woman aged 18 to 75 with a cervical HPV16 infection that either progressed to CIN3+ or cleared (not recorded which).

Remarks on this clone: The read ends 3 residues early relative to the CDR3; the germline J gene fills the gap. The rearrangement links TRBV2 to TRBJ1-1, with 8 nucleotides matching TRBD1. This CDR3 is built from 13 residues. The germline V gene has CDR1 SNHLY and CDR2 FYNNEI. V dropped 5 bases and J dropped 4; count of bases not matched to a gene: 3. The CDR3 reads CASSRQGSTEAFF. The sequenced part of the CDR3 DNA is TGTGCCAGCAGTCGACAGGGGAGCACTGAA.

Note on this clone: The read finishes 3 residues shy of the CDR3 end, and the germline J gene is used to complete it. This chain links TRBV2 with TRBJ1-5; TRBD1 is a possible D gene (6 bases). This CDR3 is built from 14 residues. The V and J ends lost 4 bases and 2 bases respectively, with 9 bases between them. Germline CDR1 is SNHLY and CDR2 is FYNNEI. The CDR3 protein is CASSVGGGNQPQHF. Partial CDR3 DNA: TGTGCCAGCAGTGTTGGGGGCGGCAATCAGCCC.

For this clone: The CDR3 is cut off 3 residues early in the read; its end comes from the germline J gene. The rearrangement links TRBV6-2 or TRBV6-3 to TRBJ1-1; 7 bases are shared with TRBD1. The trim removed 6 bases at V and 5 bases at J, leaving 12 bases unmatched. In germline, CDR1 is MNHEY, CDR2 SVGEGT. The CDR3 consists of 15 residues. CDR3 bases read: TGTGCCAGCAGAGTTCACAGGGGACTTGGGACTGAA. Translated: CASRVHRGLGTE. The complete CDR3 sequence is CASRVHRGLGTEAFF.

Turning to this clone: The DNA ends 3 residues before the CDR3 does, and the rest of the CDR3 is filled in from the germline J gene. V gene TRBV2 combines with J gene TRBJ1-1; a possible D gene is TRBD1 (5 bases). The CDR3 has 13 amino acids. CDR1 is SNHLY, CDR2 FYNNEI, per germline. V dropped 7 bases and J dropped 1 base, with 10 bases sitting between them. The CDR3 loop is CASNIGQNTEAFF. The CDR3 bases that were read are TGTGCCAGCAACATCGGACAGAACACTGAA.

The chain's CDR3 is CSAGPPPNTEAFF. The CDR3 DNA, read in part, is TGCAGTGCTGGGCCCCCACCGAACACTGAA. The chain recombines TRBV20-1 with TRBJ1-1; no definite D call. Sequencing ends 3 residues short of the CDR3 end; the germline J gene provides the rest. With 5 bases removed from V and 1 base from J, the gap between germline ends came to 11 bases. CDR3 length: 13 amino acids. Looked up from germline, CDR1 is DFQATT and CDR2 is SNEGSKA (reference sequence).

The CDR3 reads CASSDPRQLLAKNIQYF. The sequenced part of the CDR3 DNA is TGTGCCAGTAGTGACCCAAGACAGCTACTAGCCAAAAACATT. The rearrangement joins TRBV19 to TRBJ2-4, with D tentatively TRBD1 (5 bases). The CDR3 is cut off 3 residues early in the read; its end comes from the germline J gene. Germline CDR1 and CDR2: LNHDA and SQIVND (reference sequence). The CDR3 length is 17 residues. V was shortened by 5 bases and J by 0 bases, with 17 bases between the two germline ends.

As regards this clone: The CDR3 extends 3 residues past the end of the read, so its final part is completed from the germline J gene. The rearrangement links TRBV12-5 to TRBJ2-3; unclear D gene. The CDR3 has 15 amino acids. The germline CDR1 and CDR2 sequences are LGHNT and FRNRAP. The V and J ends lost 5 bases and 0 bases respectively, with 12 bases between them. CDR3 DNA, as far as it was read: TGTGCTAGTGGTAACCGGATGACTAGCACAGATACG. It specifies CASGNRMTSTDT. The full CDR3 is CASGNRMTSTDTQYF.

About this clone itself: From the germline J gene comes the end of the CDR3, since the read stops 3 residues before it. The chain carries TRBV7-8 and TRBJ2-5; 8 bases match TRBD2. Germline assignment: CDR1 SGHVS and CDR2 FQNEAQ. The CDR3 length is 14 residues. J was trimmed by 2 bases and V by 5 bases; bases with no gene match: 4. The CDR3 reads CASSQGLGQETQYF. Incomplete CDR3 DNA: TGTGCCAGCAGCCAGGGACTAGGTCAAGAGACC.

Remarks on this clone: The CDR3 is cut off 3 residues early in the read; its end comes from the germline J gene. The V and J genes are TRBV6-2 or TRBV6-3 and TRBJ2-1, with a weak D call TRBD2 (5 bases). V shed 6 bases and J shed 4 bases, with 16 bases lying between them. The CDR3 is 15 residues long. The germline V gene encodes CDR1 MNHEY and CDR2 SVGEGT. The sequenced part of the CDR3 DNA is TGTGCCAGCAGACGCCGGACTCAGCCGTACAATGAG. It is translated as CASRRRTQPYNE. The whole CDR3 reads CASRRRTQPYNEQFF.

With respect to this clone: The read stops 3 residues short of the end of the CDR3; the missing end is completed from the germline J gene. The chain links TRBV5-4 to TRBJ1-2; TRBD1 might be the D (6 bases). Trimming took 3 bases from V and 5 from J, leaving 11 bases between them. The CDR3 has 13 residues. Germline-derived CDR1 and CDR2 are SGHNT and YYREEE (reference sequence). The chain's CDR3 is CASSYFQGYGYTF. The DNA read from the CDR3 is TGTGCCAGCAGCTACTTTCAGGGGTATGGC.

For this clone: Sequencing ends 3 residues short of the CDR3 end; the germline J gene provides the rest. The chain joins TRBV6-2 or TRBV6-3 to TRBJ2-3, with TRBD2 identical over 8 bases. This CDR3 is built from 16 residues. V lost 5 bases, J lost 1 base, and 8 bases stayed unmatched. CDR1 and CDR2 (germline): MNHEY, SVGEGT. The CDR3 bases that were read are TGTGCCAGCAGTAAAGGACTAGCAGGCGGCACAGATACG. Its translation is CASSKGLAGGTDT. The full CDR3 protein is CASSKGLAGGTDTQYF.

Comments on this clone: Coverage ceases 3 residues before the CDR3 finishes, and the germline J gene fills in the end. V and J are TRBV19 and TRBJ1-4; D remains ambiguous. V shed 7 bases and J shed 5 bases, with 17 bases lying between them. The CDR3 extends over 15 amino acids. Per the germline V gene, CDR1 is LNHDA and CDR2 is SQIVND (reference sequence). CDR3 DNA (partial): TGTGCCAGTACCACAGTACCACAGTTCAATGAAAAA. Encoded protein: CASTTVPQFNEK. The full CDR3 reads CASTTVPQFNEKLFF.

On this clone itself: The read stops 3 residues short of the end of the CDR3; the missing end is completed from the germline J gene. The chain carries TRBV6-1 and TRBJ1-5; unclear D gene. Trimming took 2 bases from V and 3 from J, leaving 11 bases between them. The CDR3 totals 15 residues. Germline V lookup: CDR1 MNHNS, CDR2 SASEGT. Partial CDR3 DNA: TGTGCCAGCAGTGAAAATCGCGGGGTCAATCAGCCC. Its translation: CASSENRGVNQP. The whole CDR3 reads CASSENRGVNQPQHF.

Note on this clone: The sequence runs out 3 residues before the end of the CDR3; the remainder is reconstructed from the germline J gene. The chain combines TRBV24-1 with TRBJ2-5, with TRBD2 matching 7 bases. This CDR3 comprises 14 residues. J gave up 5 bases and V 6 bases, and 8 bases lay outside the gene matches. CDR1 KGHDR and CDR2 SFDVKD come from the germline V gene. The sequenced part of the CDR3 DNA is TGTGCCACCAGTCCGTCCGGGACTAAGGAGACC. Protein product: CATSPSGTKET. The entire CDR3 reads CATSPSGTKETQYF.

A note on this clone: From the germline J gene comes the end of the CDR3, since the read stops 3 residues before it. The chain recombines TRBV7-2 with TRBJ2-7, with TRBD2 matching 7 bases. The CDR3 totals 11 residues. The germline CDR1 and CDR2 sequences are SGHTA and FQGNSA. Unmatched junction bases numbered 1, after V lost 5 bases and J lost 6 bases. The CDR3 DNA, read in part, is TGTGCCAGCAGCCCGGGGGGCGAG. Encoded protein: CASSPGGE. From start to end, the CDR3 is CASSPGGEQYF.

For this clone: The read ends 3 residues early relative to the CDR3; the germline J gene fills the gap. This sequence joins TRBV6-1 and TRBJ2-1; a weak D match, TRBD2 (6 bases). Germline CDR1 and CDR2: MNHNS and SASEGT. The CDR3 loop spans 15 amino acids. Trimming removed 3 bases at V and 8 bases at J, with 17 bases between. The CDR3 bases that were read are TGTGCCAGCAGTGACCAGGGACTCTTTAGCCATGAG. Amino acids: CASSDQGLFSHE. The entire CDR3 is CASSDQGLFSHEQFF.

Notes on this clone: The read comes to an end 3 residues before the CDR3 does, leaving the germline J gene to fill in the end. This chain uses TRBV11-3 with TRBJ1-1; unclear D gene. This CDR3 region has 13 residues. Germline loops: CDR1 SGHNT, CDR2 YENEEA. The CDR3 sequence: CASSQTSLGKAFF. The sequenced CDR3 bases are TGTGCCAGCAGCCAGACTAGTTTGGGAAAA.

CDR3 protein: CASSASDTPNTIYF. The DNA read from the CDR3 is TGTGCCAGCAGTGCCTCGGACACGCCAAACACC. The genes are TRBV28 and TRBJ1-3; the D gene is possibly TRBD1 (5 bases). The read ends 3 residues shy of where the CDR3 ends; the end is completed using the germline J gene. The germline V gene has CDR1 MDHEN and CDR2 SYDVKM. This CDR3 has 14 amino acids. Trimming removed 5 bases at V and 6 bases at J, with 14 bases between. Supplemented by reference TRBV28 and TRBJ1-3, the full variable domain reads DVKVTQSSRYLVKRTGEKVFLECVQDMDHENMFWYRQDPGLGLRLIYFSYDVKMKEKGDIPEGYSVSREKKERFSLILESASTNQTSMYLCASSASDTPNTIYFGEGSWLTVV.

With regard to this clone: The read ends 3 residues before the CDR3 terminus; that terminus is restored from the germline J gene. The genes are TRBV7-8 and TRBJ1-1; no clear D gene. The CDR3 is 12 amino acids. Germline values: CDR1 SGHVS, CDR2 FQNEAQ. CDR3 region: CASSSDFPAAFF. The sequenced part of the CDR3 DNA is TGTGCCAGCAGCTCGGACTTCCCTGCA.

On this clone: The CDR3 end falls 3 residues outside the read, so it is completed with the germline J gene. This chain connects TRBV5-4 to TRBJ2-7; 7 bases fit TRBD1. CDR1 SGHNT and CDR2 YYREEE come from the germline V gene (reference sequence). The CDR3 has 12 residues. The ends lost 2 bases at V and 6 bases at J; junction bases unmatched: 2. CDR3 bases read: TGTGCCAGCAGCTTTGACAGGGTCGAG. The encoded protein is CASSFDRVE. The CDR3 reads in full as CASSFDRVEQYF.

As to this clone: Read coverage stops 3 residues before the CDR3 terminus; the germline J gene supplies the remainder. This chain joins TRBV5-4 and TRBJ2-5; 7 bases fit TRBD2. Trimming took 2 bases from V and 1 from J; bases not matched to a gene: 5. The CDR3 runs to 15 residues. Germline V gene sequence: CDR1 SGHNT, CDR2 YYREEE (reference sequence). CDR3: CASSLTGTIQETQYF. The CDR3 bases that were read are TGTGCCAGCAGCTTAACGGGGACTATCCAAGAGACC.

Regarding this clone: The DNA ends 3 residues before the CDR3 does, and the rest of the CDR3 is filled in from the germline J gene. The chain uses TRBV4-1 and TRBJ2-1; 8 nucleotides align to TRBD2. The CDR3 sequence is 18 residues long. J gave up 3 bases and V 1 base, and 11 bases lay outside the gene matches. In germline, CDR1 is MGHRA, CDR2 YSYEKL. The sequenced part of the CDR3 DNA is TGCGCCAGCAGCCAAGTGGATATGGGTCTAGCGGGCTACAATGAG. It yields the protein CASSQVDMGLAGYNE. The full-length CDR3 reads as CASSQVDMGLAGYNEQFF.